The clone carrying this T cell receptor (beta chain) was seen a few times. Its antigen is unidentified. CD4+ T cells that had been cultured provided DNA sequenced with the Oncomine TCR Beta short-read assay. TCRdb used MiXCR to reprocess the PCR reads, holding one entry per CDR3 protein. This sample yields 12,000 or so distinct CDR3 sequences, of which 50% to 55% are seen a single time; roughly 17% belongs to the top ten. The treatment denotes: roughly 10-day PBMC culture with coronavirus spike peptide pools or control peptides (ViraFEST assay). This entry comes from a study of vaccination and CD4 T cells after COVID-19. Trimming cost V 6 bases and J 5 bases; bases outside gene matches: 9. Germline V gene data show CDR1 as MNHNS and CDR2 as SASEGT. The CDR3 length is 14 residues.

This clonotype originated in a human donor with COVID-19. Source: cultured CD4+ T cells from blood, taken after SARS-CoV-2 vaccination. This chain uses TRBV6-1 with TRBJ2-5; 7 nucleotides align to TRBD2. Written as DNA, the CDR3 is TGTGCCAGCAGCCTAGGGAGTAGCGGGGAGACCCAGTACTTC. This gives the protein CASSLGSSGETQYF.